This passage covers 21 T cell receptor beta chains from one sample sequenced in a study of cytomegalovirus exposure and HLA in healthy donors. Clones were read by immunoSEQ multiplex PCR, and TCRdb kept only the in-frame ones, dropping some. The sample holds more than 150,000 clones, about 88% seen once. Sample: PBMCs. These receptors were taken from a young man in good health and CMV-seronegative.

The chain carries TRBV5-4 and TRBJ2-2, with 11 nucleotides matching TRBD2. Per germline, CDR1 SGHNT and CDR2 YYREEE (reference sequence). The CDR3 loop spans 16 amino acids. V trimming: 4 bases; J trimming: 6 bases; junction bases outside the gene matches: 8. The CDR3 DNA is TGTGCCAGCAGCACCCTACTAGCGGGAGAAGCCGGGGAGCTGTTTTTT. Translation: CASSTLLAGEAGELFF.

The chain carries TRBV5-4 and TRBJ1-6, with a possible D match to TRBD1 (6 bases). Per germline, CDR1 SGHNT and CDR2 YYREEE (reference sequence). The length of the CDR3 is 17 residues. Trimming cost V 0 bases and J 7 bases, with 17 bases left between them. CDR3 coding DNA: TGTGCCAGCAGCTTGGCTAAAGGACAGATGGGGAATTCACCCCTCCACTTT. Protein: CASSLAKGQMGNSPLHF. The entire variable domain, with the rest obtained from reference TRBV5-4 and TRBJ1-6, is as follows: ETGVTQSPTHLIKTRGQQVTLRCSSQSGHNTVSWYQQALGQGPQFIFQYYREEENGRGNFPPRFSGLQFPNYSSELNVNALELDDSALYLCASSLAKGQMGNSPLHFGNGTRLTVT.

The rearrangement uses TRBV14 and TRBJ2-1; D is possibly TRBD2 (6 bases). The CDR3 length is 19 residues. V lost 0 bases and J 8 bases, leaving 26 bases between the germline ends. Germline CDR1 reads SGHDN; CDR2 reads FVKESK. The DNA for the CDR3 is TGTGCCAGCAGCCAAGATCGGGACTCAGGTTTGGGGGTAGGATATGAGCAGTTCTTC. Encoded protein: CASSQDRDSGLGVGYEQFF.

In DNA, the CDR3 is TGCGCCAGCAGCCAAGTTCCCAGGGACAGAGCCTACAATGAGCAGTTCTTC. This codes for CASSQVPRDRAYNEQFF. The rearrangement links TRBV4-1 to TRBJ2-1; 7 nucleotides align to TRBD1. V gave up 1 base and J gave up 2 bases; unmatched junction bases: 8. CDR1 MGHRA and CDR2 YSYEKL come from the germline V gene. CDR3 length: 17 residues.

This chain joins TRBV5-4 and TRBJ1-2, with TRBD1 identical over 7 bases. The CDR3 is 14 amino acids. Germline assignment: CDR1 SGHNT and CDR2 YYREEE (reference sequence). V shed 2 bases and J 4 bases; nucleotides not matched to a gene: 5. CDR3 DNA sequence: TGTGCCAGCAGCTTAGGGGGCAGCCCCTATGGCTACACCTTC. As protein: CASSLGGSPYGYTF.

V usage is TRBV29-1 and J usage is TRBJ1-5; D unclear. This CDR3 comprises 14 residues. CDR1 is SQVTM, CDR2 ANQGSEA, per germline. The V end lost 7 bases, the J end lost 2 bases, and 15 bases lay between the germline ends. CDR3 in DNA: TGCAGCGAAAGTCTCGGGGTTTGCAATCAGCCCCAGCATTTT. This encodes CSESLGVCNQPQHF.

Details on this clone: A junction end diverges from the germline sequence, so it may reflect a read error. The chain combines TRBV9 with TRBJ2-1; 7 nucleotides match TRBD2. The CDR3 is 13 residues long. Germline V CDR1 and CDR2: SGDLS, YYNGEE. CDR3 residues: CASSVAAGNGQFF. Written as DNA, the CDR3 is TGTGCCAGCAGCGTAGCAGCGGGGAATGGGCAGTTCTTC.

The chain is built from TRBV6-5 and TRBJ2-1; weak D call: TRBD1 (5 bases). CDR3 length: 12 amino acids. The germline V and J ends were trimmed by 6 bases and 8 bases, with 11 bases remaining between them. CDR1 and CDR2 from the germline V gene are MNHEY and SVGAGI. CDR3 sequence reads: CASRAGFDEQFF. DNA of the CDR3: TGTGCCAGCAGAGCAGGGTTTGATGAGCAGTTCTTC.

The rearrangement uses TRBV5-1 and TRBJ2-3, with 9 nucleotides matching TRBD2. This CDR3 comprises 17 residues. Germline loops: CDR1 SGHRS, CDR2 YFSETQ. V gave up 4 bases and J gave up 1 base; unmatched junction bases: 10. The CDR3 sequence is CASSPGSAGGRTDTQYF. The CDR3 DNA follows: TGCGCCAGCAGCCCGGGTTCAGCGGGGGGACGCACAGATACGCAGTATTTT.

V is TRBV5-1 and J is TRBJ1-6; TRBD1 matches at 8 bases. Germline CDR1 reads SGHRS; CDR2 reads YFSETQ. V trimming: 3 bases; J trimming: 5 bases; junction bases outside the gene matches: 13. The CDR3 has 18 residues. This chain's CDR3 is CASSYEFRTGWNNSPLHF. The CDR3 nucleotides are TGCGCCAGCAGCTATGAATTCAGGACAGGGTGGAATAATTCACCCCTCCACTTT.

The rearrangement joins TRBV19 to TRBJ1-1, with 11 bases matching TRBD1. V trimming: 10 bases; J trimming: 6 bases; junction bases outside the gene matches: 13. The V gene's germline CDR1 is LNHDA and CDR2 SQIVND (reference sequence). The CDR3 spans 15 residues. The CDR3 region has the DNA TGTGCCACCACCGGGACAGGGGGACTAGGGGCTGAAGCTTTCTTT. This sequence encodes CATTGTGGLGAEAFF.

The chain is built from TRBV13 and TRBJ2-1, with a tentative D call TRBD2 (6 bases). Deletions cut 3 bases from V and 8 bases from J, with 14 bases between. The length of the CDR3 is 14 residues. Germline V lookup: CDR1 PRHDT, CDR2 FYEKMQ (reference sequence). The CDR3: CASSLRLVPDEQFF. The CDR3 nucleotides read TGTGCCAGCAGCTTGAGACTAGTCCCCGATGAGCAGTTCTTC. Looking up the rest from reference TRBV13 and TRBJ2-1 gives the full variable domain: AAGVIQSPRHLIKEKRETATLKCYPIPRHDTVYWYQQGPGQDPQFLISFYEKMQSDKGSIPDRFSAQQFSDYHSELNMSSLELGDSALYFCASSLRLVPDEQFFGPGTRLTVL.

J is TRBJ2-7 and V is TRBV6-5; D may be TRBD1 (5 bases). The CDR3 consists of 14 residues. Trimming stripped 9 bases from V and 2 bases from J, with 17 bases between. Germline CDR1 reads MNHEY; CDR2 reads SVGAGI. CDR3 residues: CARGLGRNPYEQYV. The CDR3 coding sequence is TGTGCCAGGGGGCTCGGAAGGAACCCCTACGAGCAGTACGTC.

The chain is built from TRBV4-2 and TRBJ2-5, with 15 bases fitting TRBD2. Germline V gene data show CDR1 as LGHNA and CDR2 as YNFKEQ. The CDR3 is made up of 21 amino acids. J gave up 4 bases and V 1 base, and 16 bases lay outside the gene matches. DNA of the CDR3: TGTGCCAGCAGCCAAGTCAGCGTGGGGGGACTAGCGGGAGGCCAGGGAGAGACCCAGTACTTC. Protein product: CASSQVSVGGLAGGQGETQYF.

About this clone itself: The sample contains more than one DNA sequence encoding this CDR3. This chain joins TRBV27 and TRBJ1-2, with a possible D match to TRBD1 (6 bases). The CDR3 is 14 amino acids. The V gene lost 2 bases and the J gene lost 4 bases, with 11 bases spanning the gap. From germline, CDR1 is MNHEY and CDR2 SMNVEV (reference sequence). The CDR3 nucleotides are TGTGCCAGCAGTTTAAGTGGACAGACCTATGGCTACACCTTC. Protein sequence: CASSLSGQTYGYTF.

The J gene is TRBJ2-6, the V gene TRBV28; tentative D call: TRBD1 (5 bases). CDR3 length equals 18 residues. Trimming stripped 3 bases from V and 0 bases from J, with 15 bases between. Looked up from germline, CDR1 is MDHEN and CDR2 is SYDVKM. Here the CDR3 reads CASSFTQGKYSGANVLTF. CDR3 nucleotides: TGTGCCAGCAGTTTTACGCAGGGCAAATACTCTGGGGCCAACGTCCTGACTTTC.

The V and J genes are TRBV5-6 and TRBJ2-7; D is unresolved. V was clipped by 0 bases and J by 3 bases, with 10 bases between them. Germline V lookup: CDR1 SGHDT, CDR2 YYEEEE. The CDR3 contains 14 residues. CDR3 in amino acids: CASSLGSSNYEQYV. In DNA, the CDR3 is TGTGCCAGCAGCTTGGGCAGTTCTAACTACGAGCAGTACGTC.

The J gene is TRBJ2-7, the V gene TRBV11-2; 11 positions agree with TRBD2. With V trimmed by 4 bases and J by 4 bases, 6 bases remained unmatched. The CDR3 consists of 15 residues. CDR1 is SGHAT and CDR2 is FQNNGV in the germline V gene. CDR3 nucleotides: TGTGCCAGCAGCTCCGAGACTAGCGGGGTATACGAGCAGTACTTC. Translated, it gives CASSSETSGVYEQYF.

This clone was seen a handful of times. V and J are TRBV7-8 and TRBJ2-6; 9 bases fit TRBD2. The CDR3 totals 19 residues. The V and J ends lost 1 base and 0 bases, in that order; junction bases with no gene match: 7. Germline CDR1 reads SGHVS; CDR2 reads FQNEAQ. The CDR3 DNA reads TGTGCCAGCAGCTTAGTCGGACTAGCGTTGAGCTCTGGGGCCAACGTCCTGACTTTC. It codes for CASSLVGLALSSGANVLTF.

CDR3: CASSTLRTGDTEAFF. CDR3 in DNA: TGTGCCAGCAGTACCCTCAGGACGGGGGACACTGAAGCTTTCTTT. This rearrangement joins TRBV6-6 to TRBJ1-1; possibly TRBD1 for D (5 bases). The CDR3 is 15 amino acids. V lost 5 bases and J 3 bases, leaving 16 bases between the germline ends. The germline V gene has CDR1 MNHNY and CDR2 SVGAGI (reference sequence).

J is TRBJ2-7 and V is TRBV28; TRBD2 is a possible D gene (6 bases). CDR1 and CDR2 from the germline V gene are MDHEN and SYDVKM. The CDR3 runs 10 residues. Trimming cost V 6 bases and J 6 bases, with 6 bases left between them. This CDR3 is CASRGGEQYF. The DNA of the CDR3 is TGTGCCAGCAGGGGAGGCGAGCAGTACTTC.